These 14 T cell receptor beta chains originate from one sample sequenced in a study of T cell responses to AZD1222 COVID-19 vaccine. Data came from immunoSEQ multiplex PCR; TCRdb stores just in-frame clones and leaves some out. The sample has some 84,000 clones, approximately 90% seen once. Sequenced here: peripheral blood, sampled 28 days after the second AZD1222 dose. The receptors originated from an adult who received the AZD1222 COVID-19 vaccine.

This chain connects TRBV5-1 to TRBJ2-1; 9 positions agree with TRBD1. Germline V lookup: CDR1 SGHRS, CDR2 YFSETQ. The CDR3 has 14 residues. Unmatched junction bases numbered 4, after V lost 5 bases and J lost 4 bases. The CDR3 coding sequence is TGCGCCAGCAGAATGGACAGGGGTTACAATGAGCAGTTCTTC. Its translation is CASRMDRGYNEQFF.

This sequence joins TRBV19 and TRBJ1-5; D gene uncertain. Deletions cut 0 bases from V and 0 bases from J, with 9 bases between. Per the germline V gene, CDR1 is LNHDA and CDR2 is SQIVND (reference sequence). CDR3 length: 16 amino acids. CDR3 DNA: TGTGCCAGTAGTATAGAATCGCTCAATAGCAATCAGCCCCAGCATTTT. It codes for CASSIESLNSNQPQHF. Full variable domain (rest looked up from reference TRBV19 and TRBJ1-5): DGGITQSPKYLFRKEGQNVTLSCEQNLNHDAMYWYRQDPGQGLRLIYYSQIVNDFQKGDIAEGYSVSREKKESFPLTVTSAQKNPTAFYLCASSIESLNSNQPQHFGDGTRLSIL.

V is TRBV9 and J is TRBJ1-2, with 9 nucleotides matching TRBD1. CDR3 length equals 18 residues. The germline V gene has CDR1 SGDLS and CDR2 YYNGEE. The V and J ends lost 4 bases and 5 bases, in that order; junction bases with no gene match: 18. This CDR3 reads CASSLNVPGQGGVYGYTF. DNA of the CDR3: TGTGCCAGCAGCCTTAACGTCCCGGGACAGGGAGGGGTTTATGGCTACACCTTC.

This chain links TRBV5-1 with TRBJ1-2; D call uncertain. Trimming cost V 0 bases and J 7 bases, with 16 bases left between them. The CDR3 is made up of 15 amino acids. Germline-derived CDR1 and CDR2 are SGHRS and YFSETQ. The CDR3 here is CASSLGPGLEGGYTF. The CDR3 DNA sequence: TGCGCCAGCAGCTTGGGACCCGGGTTAGAGGGTGGCTACACCTTC.

This chain joins TRBV4-3 and TRBJ2-2; D assignment may be TRBD1 or TRBD2 (6 bases each). Germline loops: CDR1 LGHNA, CDR2 YSLEER. The V and J ends lost 3 bases and 0 bases respectively, with 14 bases between them. The CDR3 runs 17 residues. In DNA form, the CDR3 reads TGCGCCAGCAGCCATAATCCCGGGGGCCCGAACACCGGGGAGCTGTTTTTT. Protein product: CASSHNPGGPNTGELFF.

The chain recombines TRBV5-1 with TRBJ1-5, with 10 bases that match TRBD1. The V gene's germline CDR1 is SGHRS and CDR2 YFSETQ. The CDR3 sequence is 16 residues long. V dropped 0 bases and J dropped 7; count of bases not matched to a gene: 7. The CDR3 DNA reads TGCGCCAGCAGCTTGGACGGGACAGGGGTGTCCCAGCCCCAGCATTTT. Its protein product is CASSLDGTGVSQPQHF.

The rearrangement joins TRBV4-3 to TRBJ1-1; D perhaps matches TRBD1 (6 bases). V gave up 0 bases and J gave up 4 bases, with 15 bases separating them. Germline CDR1 is LGHNA and CDR2 is YSLEER. This CDR3 comprises 16 residues. The CDR3 reads CASSQESPGAPTEAFF. The DNA for the CDR3 is TGCGCCAGCAGCCAAGAGTCCCCAGGGGCGCCCACTGAAGCTTTCTTT.

The rearrangement links TRBV24-1 to TRBJ2-3; D not certain. V lost 0 bases and J 7 bases, leaving 31 bases between the germline ends. CDR3 length: 21 residues. CDR1 is KGHDR and CDR2 is SFDVKD in the germline V gene. This chain's CDR3 is CATSDLLGSETLTPQIHTQYF. The CDR3, as DNA: TGTGCCACCAGTGATTTGCTGGGCAGTGAAACTCTAACCCCACAGATTCATACGCAGTATTTT.

This sequence joins TRBV27 and TRBJ1-1, with D possibly matching TRBD1 (6 bases). Trimming cost V 3 bases and J 3 bases, with 8 bases left between them. Germline CDR1 MNHEY, CDR2 SMNVEV (reference sequence). This CDR3 contains 13 residues. CDR3 sequence (DNA): TGTGCCAGCAGTTTGAAGGGGGACACTGAAGCTTTCTTT. Encoded protein: CASSLKGDTEAFF.

Details on this clone: A junction boundary mismatches the germline segment, possibly from a read error. The CDR3, as DNA: TGTGCCAGCAGTTTGGGTGGCCTGGGACAAGAGACCCAGTACTTC. This codes for CASSLGGLGQETQYF. The chain employs TRBV5-4 and TRBJ2-5; D unclear. The CDR3 runs to 15 residues. The germline V gene has CDR1 SGHNT and CDR2 YYREEE (reference sequence).

This rearrangement joins TRBV19 to TRBJ2-7; D perhaps matches TRBD1 (6 bases). From germline, CDR1 is LNHDA and CDR2 SQIVND (reference sequence). This CDR3 comprises 15 residues. Trimming cost V 3 bases and J 3 bases, with 15 bases left between them. The CDR3 loop reads CASSIKGTFYYEQYF. In DNA, the CDR3 is TGTGCCAGTAGTATTAAGGGGACATTTTACTACGAGCAGTACTTC.

This clone was seen only a few times. The rearrangement links TRBV19 to TRBJ2-6, with a weak D call TRBD1 (5 bases). The CDR3 is 14 amino acids. Trimming pared 10 bases from V and 4 bases from J, leaving 14 bases between. Germline CDR1 reads LNHDA; CDR2 reads SQIVND (reference sequence). The CDR3 region is CATTRESGANVLTF. The CDR3 nucleotides are TGTGCCACAACCAGGGAATCCGGGGCCAACGTCCTGACTTTC.

CDR3 sequence (DNA): TGTGCCAGCAGCTTAGCCCGAAACACTAACTATGGCTACACCTTC. Its translation: CASSLARNTNYGYTF. The V call is TRBV7-2, the J call TRBJ1-2; D not resolved. The ends were cut back, 0 bases at V and 0 bases at J, with 8 bases in the middle. The CDR3 runs to 15 residues. Germline V lookup: CDR1 SGHTA, CDR2 FQGNSA.

This chain uses TRBV30 with TRBJ1-6; D remains unclear. Germline V gives CDR1 GTSNPN, CDR2 SVGIG (reference sequence). V gave up 0 bases and J gave up 6 bases, with 18 bases separating them. The CDR3 extends over 17 amino acids. The CDR3 nucleotides read TGTGCCTGGAGTGTACAAGGTCCCTCTCTGGTTAATTCACCCCTCCACTTT. This translates into CAWSVQGPSLVNSPLHF.